This T cell receptor (beta chain) was identified in a study of post-analysis software for immune sequencing data. Study conclusions and caveats: Roughly 5 TRBV segments, TRBV5-6, TRBV5-1 and TRBV20-1 among them, were found more frequent in patients than controls.

Incorporated into the TCR beta cDNA libraries were unique molecular identifiers, which served to reduce PCR and sequencing biases. TCRdb re-called the PCR reads with MiXCR, one entry per CDR3 protein. The repertoire holds hundreds of thousands of distinct CDR3 sequences, with 30% as singletons. Concerning this clonotype itself: Antigen specificity is unknown.

The CDR3 is 12 residues long. V lost 5 bases, J lost 2 bases, and 6 bases lay in between. Germline CDR1 reads SEHNR; CDR2 reads FQNEAQ (reference sequence). The clonotype comes from a girl aged 10 to 17 with multiple sclerosis. This sequence joins TRBV7-9 and TRBJ2-5; D is unclear. The source material was blood. CDR3 sequence (DNA): TGTGCCAGCAGCGTACTTCAAGAGACCCAGTACTTC. Protein sequence: CASSVLQETQYF.